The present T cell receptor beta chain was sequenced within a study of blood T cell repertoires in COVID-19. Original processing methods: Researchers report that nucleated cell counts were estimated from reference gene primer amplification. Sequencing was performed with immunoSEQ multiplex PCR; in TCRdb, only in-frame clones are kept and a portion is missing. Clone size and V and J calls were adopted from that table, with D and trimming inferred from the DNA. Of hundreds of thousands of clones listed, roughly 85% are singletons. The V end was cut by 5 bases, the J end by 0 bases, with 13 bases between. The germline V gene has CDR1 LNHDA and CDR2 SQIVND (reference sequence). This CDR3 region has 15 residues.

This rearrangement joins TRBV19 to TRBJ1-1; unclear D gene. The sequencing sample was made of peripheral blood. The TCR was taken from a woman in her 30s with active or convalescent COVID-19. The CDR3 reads CASSLWAGMNTEAFF. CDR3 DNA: TGTGCCAGTAGTTTGTGGGCAGGCATGAACACTGAAGCTTTCTTT.